The clone carrying this TCR beta chain occurred a few times. The data belong to a study of cytomegalovirus exposure and HLA in healthy donors. Trimming cost V 5 bases and J 7 bases, with 9 bases left between them. The CDR3 consists of 12 residues. CDR1 and CDR2 from the germline V gene are MNHNY and SVGAGI (reference sequence). Primers for the PCR totalled 60 Vbeta and 13 Jbeta. TCRdb's copy holds only in-frame clones and misses some; the assay was immunoSEQ multiplex PCR. Found here are about 160,000 clones, 80% of them singletons; the top ten hold under 6%. Material: PBMCs. The chain uses TRBV6-6 and TRBJ2-1, with D unclear. This clonotype originated in a young man in good health and CMV-seronegative. CDR3 protein: CASSRPGNEQFF. The CDR3, as DNA: TGTGCCAGCAGTCGGCCCGGGAATGAGCAGTTCTTC.